Listed below are T cell receptor beta chains from one sample, sequenced in a study of cytomegalovirus exposure and HLA in healthy donors. Method: immunoSEQ multiplex PCR; TCRdb's copy keeps in-frame clones and lacks some. The data contain 90,000 to 130,000 clones, approximately 85% of them singletons. Sample: PBMCs. These receptors were obtained from a woman in her late teens or twenties in good health and CMV-seronegative. Both conserved end residues are part of each CDR3.

V	CDR3
TRBV25-1	CASSDGYEQYF
TRBV6-1	CASSGIGGGAEAFF
TRBV27	CASSRTTTFYEQYF
TRBV6-1	CASSEIFGTEFSNQPQHF
TRBV4-2	CASSQDTGTRPVYNSPLHF
TRBV4-1	CASSQGQGFQPQHF
TRBV19	CASTSGRKSSGANVLTF
TRBV13	CASSQSGGLQITDTQYF
TRBV7-9	CASSFEETTEETQYF
TRBV5-1	CASSLGQANTEAFF
TRBV7-7	CASSRDFQETQYF
TRBV15	CATGRTGITGYTF
TRBV27	CASSPRQEVGGYTF
TRBV5-1	CASSLNQGGTEAFF
TRBV5-6	CASIFLSGDTDTQYF
TRBV6-6	CASSRPGDEKLFF
TRBV7-2	CASSHSFVEPLHF
TRBV25-1	CASSESFNRRDEQYF
TRBV27	CASSGDAGAPLHF
TRBV27	CASSPQGHEQYF
TRBV2	CASSPLFNTDTQYF
TRBV7-2	CASSRGQAGTGELFF
TRBV30	CAWSVQGAEQYF
TRBV2	CASSADYTGELFF
TRBV6-1	CASSEWAGSYQPQHF
TRBV7-9	CASSLSTEAGGLYTQYF
TRBV6-1	CASSFGTSGGEQYF
TRBV5-1	CANPSGGPRKTQYF